This T cell receptor beta chain was recorded in a study of cytomegalovirus exposure and HLA in healthy donors. Amplification used 60 Vbeta primers and 13 Jbeta primers. Produced via immunoSEQ multiplex PCR; TCRdb's table is partial and in-frame only. The table lists some 210,000 clones, roughly 80% of them singletons. General study findings and limits: Available immune exposure information covered CMV serostatus only. Roughly even sequencing depth across donors was the assumption behind the presence/absence analyses.

Comments on this clone: Its antigen is not identified.

The TCR was taken from a woman aged 25 to 45 in good health and CMV-seropositive. Sequencing was carried out using PBMCs.

The CDR3 DNA is TGTGCCAGCAGTACCCCCGGACAGTTTTCGCCGCCTGCCGCCCAGCATTTT. Translated: CASSTPGQFSPPAAQHF. The chain is built from TRBV28 and TRBJ1-5; the D gene is possibly TRBD1 (6 bases). The CDR3 spans 17 residues. CDR1 and CDR2 from the germline V gene are MDHEN and SYDVKM. With 5 bases removed from V and 11 bases from J, the gap between germline ends came to 28 bases.